This T cell receptor (beta chain) was found in a study of T cell responses to AZD1222 COVID-19 vaccine (dated by TCRdb to about 2021). Regarding the complete study: Because spike-specific TCR depth and breadth did not differ between the two schedules, AZD1222 recipients who got a second dose at roughly 4 weeks were pooled with those who got a second dose at roughly 12 weeks. TCR sequencing was performed for about 250 trial participants, of whom around 210 were given two doses of AZD1222 and approximately 25 were given two doses of MenACWY control vaccine. Trial participants were enrolled into age subgroups of 18-55, 56-69 and 70-plus years, which contained around 150, 28 and 57 TCR-sequenced participants, respectively.

This clone was picked up one time. This clone's antigen is unknown. Base qualities were left out, and no much larger clone turns up one base away. The CDR3 regions of human TCRbeta chains were analyzed by immunosequencing. The original methods were these. Repertoire TCRs were checked for matches against a reference library of SARS-CoV-2-specific TCRs that had been generated using the MIRA antigen-specificity platform. Breadth meant the fraction of unique TCRs that were SARS-CoV-2-associated, whereas depth meant the fraction of total T cells that were SARS-CoV-2-associated. Each spike-specific TCR was assigned to its reactive spike region and to a CD4 or CD8 class using the MIRA data. Log10-transformed breadth and depth values were compared by one-way ANOVA with Sidak's multiple comparisons tests. In its TCRdb copy, this immuneACCESS table keeps in-frame sequences only and misses some clones. Where compared with another copy, unresolved V genes explain less than half of these, and the others have no known cause. V and J calls and clone size are given by that table; D and trimming were obtained from the DNA. The sample table records around 130,000 clones; roughly nine tenths of these occur just once. The ten top clones hold roughly 3% of the sample.

Overall study results and their limits: Epitopes outside the regions mutated in the B.1.351 and B.1.1.7 variants were reportedly recognized by nearly half of the unique spike-specific TCRs. The vaccine-associated CD4 TCRs covered the entire spike protein, and the dominant responses fell in regions 160-218 and 743-854. Because no samples from the day 14 peak response were available, repertoires could be characterized only after the peak T cell response. After two AZD1222 doses, spike-specific TCR breadth and depth were significantly higher than at day 0 and than in MenACWY recipients. Participants were mostly white British and included more females than males, and it was suggested by the authors that clonal diversity may have been underestimated. Conclusions about previously exposed vaccinees are limited, since just a handful of AZD1222 recipients were seropositive for SARS-CoV-2 at baseline. The 56-69-year group was small, and its depth increase did not reach significance, likely because of low power.

Sample time point, as interpreted from the label and publication: baseline before first vaccination. Vaccinee samples were obtained from the UK trials COV001 and COV002, which included a single-blind randomized controlled phase 2/3 trial of AZD1222 (ChAdOx1 nCoV-19) in healthy adults. For TCRbeta chain sequencing, PBMC samples were collected from trial participants at day 0 and at day 28 after the second dose. The CDR3 sequence holds 13 residues, the cysteine and phenylalanine included. The CDR3 DNA has 39 bases and is translated from base 1. V and J are truncated by 7 bases and 1 base respectively, leaving an intervening sequence of 10 bases.

The rearrangement combines TRBV12-3 or TRBV12-4 with TRBJ1-2, with no confident D gene call. The source is an adult in good health. The source material was peripheral blood, sampled on day 0 of AZD1222 vaccination. The CDR3 region: CASKTGNNYGYTF. The DNA sequence is TGTGCCAGCAAAACCGGGAATAACTATGGCTACACCTTC.